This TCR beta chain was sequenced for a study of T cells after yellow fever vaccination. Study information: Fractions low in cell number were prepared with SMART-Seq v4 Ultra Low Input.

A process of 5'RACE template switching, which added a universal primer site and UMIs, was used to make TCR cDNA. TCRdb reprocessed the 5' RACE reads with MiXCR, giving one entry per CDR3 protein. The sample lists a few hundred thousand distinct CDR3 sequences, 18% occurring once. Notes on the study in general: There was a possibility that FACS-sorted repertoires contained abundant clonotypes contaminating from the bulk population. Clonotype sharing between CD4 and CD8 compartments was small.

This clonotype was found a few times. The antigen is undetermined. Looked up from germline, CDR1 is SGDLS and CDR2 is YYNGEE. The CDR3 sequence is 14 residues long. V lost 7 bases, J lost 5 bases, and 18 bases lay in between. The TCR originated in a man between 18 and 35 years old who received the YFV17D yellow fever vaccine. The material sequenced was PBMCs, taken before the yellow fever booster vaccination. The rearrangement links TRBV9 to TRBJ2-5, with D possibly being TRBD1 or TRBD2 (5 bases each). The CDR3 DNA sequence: TGTGCCAGCGGGTTCACAGCCGAGGGGGAGACCCAGTACTTC. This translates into CASGFTAEGETQYF.